This note documents a single T cell receptor beta chain sequence. What it binds is not known. This record belongs to a study of cytomegalovirus exposure and HLA in healthy donors. Study-wide results and limits: The later analysis indicated that the majority of CMV-associated TCR beta chains appeared HLA-restricted. Cytomegalovirus-associated status was assigned to around 160 TCR beta chains.

PCR used 60 Vbeta primers and 13 Jbeta primers. Assay: immunoSEQ multiplex PCR; the TCRdb copy retains only in-frame clones and omits some. The repertoire holds 150,000 to 200,000 clones, with approximately 70% as singletons. The TCR was taken from a woman aged 30 to 39 in good health and CMV-seronegative. Sequenced sample: PBMCs.

The CDR3 loop is CASSQEPAGTTYEQYF. The CDR3 DNA reads TGCGCCAGCAGCCAAGAGCCGGCGGGGACGACCTACGAGCAGTACTTC. The rearrangement uses TRBV4-1 and TRBJ2-7; a possible D gene is TRBD2 (6 bases). The germline V and J ends were trimmed by 0 bases and 2 bases, with 14 bases remaining between them. CDR1 and CDR2 (germline): MGHRA, YSYEKL. The CDR3 contains 16 residues.